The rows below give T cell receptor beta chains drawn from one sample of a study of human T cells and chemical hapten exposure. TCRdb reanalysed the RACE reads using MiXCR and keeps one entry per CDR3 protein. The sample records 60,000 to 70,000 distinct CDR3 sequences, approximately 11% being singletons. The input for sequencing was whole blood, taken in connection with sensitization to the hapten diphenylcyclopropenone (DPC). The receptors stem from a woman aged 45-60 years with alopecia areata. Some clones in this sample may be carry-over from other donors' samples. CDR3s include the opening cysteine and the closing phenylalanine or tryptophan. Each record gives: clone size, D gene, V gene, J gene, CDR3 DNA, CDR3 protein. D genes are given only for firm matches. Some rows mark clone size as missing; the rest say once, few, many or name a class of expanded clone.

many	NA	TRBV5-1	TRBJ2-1	TGCGCCAGCAGCTTGTTGAGGCCGGTTTACAATGAGCAGTTCTTC	CASSLLRPVYNEQFF
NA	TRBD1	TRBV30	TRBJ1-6	TGTGCCTGGAGTGGACAGGGGGTCGTTTCACCCCTCCACTTT	CAWSGQGVVSPLHF
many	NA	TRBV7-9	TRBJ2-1	TGTGCCAGCAGCTACAGTACACGGAATGAGCAGTTCTTC	CASSYSTRNEQFF
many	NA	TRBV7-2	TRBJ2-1	TGTGCCAGCAGCCCCCAAGCGGGCAATGAGCAGTTCTTC	CASSPQAGNEQFF
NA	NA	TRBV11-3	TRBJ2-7	TGTGCCAGCAGCTTAGGAGCTGGCGAGCAGTACTTC	CASSLGAGEQYF
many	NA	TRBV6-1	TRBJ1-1	TGTGCCAGCAGTGAAGGGGCCCGGTTCACTGAAGCTTTCTTT	CASSEGARFTEAFF
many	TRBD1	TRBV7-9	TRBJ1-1	TGTGCCAGCAGCTTGGGGACAGGGGGTCGATGGAACACTGAAGCTTTCTTT	CASSLGTGGRWNTEAFF
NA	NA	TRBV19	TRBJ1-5	TGTGCCAGTATGGGGGGTAAGGTTCGCAATCAGCCCCAGCATTTT	CASMGGKVRNQPQHF
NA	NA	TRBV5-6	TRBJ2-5	TGTGCCAGCAGCTTTGGTCCCCCCAGGGACCAAGAGACCCAGTACTTC	CASSFGPPRDQETQYF
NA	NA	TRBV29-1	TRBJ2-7	TGCAGCGTTGGGCAGGGGTTCTACGAGCAGTACTTC	CSVGQGFYEQYF
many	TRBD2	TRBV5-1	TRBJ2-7	TGCGCCAGCAGCTTGGATGGTAGCGGGAGCCCGTACTTC	CASSLDGSGSPYF
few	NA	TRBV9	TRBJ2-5	TGTGCCAGCAGCGAGAGAGCGGAGAGGGAGACCCAGTACTTC	CASSERAERETQYF
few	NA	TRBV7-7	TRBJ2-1	TGTGCCAGCAGCTCGGGAGACAATGAGCAGTTCTTC	CASSSGDNEQFF